The entry below describes one T cell receptor beta chain. Its antigen is currently unknown. Assay: immunoSEQ multiplex PCR; the TCRdb copy retains only in-frame clones and omits some. The sample lists under 550,000 clones; approximately 90% were seen once. The data belong to a study of Ad26.COV2.S vaccination and SARS-CoV-2 variants. Points from the study as a whole: Greater spike-specific TCR breadth was seen in vaccine recipients than in placebo recipients. Breadth and depth estimates from TCRs may understate total T cell responses.

Treatment specified: roughly 19 received Ad26.COV2.S at low or high dose, single or two shots; 5 received placebo; per-sample allocation not given. Each sample was drawn 63 days after the first injection (of vaccine or placebo). CDR3 size: 14 residues. Germline V gene sequence: CDR1 SGDLS, CDR2 YYNGEE. V lost 4 bases to trimming and J lost 1 base, with 11 bases between them. The sequences come from peripheral blood, collected in a trial of Ad26.COV2.S vaccine versus placebo. The source is a person aged 18-65 years who received the Ad26.COV2.S COVID-19 vaccine or a placebo. J is TRBJ1-1 and V is TRBV9, with a tentative D call TRBD1 (6 bases). Written as DNA, the CDR3 is TGTGCCAGCAGCCCCCAGACAGGGAACACTGAAGCTTTCTTT. Encoded protein: CASSPQTGNTEAFF.